This is a list of T cell receptor beta chains from one sample in a study of shared T cell receptors in the human thymus. Clones were read by immunoSEQ multiplex PCR, and TCRdb kept only the in-frame ones, dropping some. The sample yields roughly 500,000 clones, 78% seen once. The data also belong to a second study, concerning human thymus T cells.

Sequenced input: thymocytes. These receptors were taken from a boy under three years old with a congenital heart defect. CDR3s include the opening cysteine and the closing phenylalanine or tryptophan. A D gene is named only where the DNA matches it firmly. Rows give clone size only sometimes, using once, few, many, or a class for an expanded clone.

NA | TRBJ1-5 | NA | TRBV2 | TGTGCCAGCAGTGAACTCCGGGACGGGCAGGGGCAGCCCCAGCATTTT | CASSELRDGQGQPQHF
NA | TRBJ2-1 | NA | TRBV27 | TGTGCCAGCAGTTTAGGGCTGCTCTCCTACAATGAGCAGTTCTTC | CASSLGLLSYNEQFF
few | TRBJ2-7 | TRBD1 | TRBV4-3 | TGCGCCAGCAGCCAAGAAAAGGGGGCGCCGGGCGAGCAGTACTTC | CASSQEKGAPGEQYF
NA | TRBJ2-1 | NA | TRBV13 | TGTGCCAGCAGCGCCCGAGGGTACAATGAGCAGTTCTTC | CASSARGYNEQFF
NA | TRBJ1-1 | TRBD1 | TRBV6-1 | TGTGCCAGCAGTGTGCCGGGACAGGGGTCATTAGGGAACACTGAAGCTTTCTTT | CASSVPGQGSLGNTEAFF
NA | TRBJ2-7 | TRBD2 | TRBV19 | TGTGCCAGTGGGTTCAGTACGGGCGGGAGTTTTGGCGAGCAGTACTTC | CASGFSTGGSFGEQYF
NA | TRBJ2-7 | NA | TRBV6-1 | TGTGCCAGCAGTGAAAGTCCCGGGTACGGGCAGTACTTC | CASSESPGYGQYF
NA | TRBJ2-6 | TRBD1 | TRBV30 | TGTGCCTGGACTATTACTCAAAAGGGGGCCTCTGGGGCCAACGTCCTGACTTTC | CAWTITQKGASGANVLTF
NA | TRBJ2-1 | TRBD2 | TRBV5-6 | TGTGCCAGCAGCTGGAGCGGGAGCAATGAGCAGTTCTTC | CASSWSGSNEQFF
NA | TRBJ2-4 | NA | TRBV7-2 | TGTGCCAGCAGCTTAGTTAGCGCACTAGCCAAAAACATTCAGTACTTC | CASSLVSALAKNIQYF
few | TRBJ1-1 | NA | TRBV5-8 | TGTGCCAGCAGCTTGGGCGGGCAAAACACTGAAGCTTTCTTT | CASSLGGQNTEAFF
NA | TRBJ2-1 | NA | TRBV11-2 | TGTGCCAGCAGCTTAGGCCCCCCAGGTTCCATCTACAATGAGCAGTTCTTC | CASSLGPPGSIYNEQFF
NA | TRBJ1-4 | TRBD1 | TRBV5-6 | TGTGCCAGCAGCGAGAACAGGGGGCGCGTGGGGGAAAAACTGTTTTTT | CASSENRGRVGEKLFF
NA | TRBJ2-5 | TRBD2 | TRBV4-3 | TGCGCCAGCAGCCAAGTCCGAGGTAGCGGGAGGGCCGAGGAGGGGGATCAAGAGACCCAGTACTTC | CASSQVRGSGRAEEGDQETQYF
NA | TRBJ2-7 | TRBD2 | TRBV19 | TGTGCCAGTAAGACGGGAGGTCCCCGGGGCGAGCAGTACTTC | CASKTGGPRGEQYF
NA | TRBJ1-1 | NA | TRBV7-7 | TGTGCCAGCAGCCCCCCTCCGGTTACAGGGCTTACTGAAGCTTTCTTT | CASSPPPVTGLTEAFF
NA | TRBJ2-1 | NA | TRBV28 | TGTGCCAGCAGCCAGGGGAATGAGCAGTTCTTC | CASSQGNEQFF
NA | TRBJ1-2 | TRBD1 | TRBV7-9 | TGTGCCAGCAGCTCCCGGGACAGGGGCGTGACGGTTCCTAACTATGGCTACACCTTC | CASSSRDRGVTVPNYGYTF
once | TRBJ2-2 | TRBD2 | TRBV30 | TGTGCCTGGAGTATTCCGGGACTAGCGGGAGCCGGGGAGCTGTTTTTT | CAWSIPGLAGAGELFF
NA | TRBJ2-2 | TRBD2 | TRBV5-1 | TGCGCCAGCAGCTTGGTGGGACTAGCGGGAGGAACCGGGGAGCTGTTTTTT | CASSLVGLAGGTGELFF
NA | TRBJ2-7 | TRBD2 | TRBV27 | TGTGCTACGAGGGCGGGAGACTCCTACGAGCAGTACTTC | CATRAGDSYEQYF
NA | TRBJ1-2 | TRBD1 | TRBV4-3 | TGCGCCAGCAGCCAAGGCCGGCCAGGGGGAGGCTACACCTTC | CASSQGRPGGGYTF
NA | TRBJ2-7 | TRBD2 | TRBV4-3 | TGCGCCAGCAGCCTTGAGCGGGAGGTGGCCTACGAGCAGTACTTC | CASSLEREVAYEQYF
NA | TRBJ2-4 | TRBD1 | TRBV29-1 | TGCAGCGTTGAACCCAGGGACCAGGGGGCGCCGGAAAACATTCAGTACTTC | CSVEPRDQGAPENIQYF
NA | TRBJ1-4 | TRBD1 | TRBV10-2 | TGCGCCAGCAGTGAGCCCGGGACAGGGCATGAAAAACTGTTTTTT | CASSEPGTGHEKLFF
NA | TRBJ2-7 | TRBD2 | TRBV15 | TGTGCCACCAGCAGAAACGGACTAGTCGACTACGAGCAGTACTTC | CATSRNGLVDYEQYF
NA | TRBJ1-1 | NA | TRBV29-1 | TGCAGCGTCTCCCCAGGGTTTGAAGCTTTCTTT | CSVSPGFEAFF
few | TRBJ2-7 | TRBD2 | TRBV4-1 | TGCGCCAGCAGCCAAGGACTAGCGGGAGAGTACGAGCAGTACTTC | CASSQGLAGEYEQYF